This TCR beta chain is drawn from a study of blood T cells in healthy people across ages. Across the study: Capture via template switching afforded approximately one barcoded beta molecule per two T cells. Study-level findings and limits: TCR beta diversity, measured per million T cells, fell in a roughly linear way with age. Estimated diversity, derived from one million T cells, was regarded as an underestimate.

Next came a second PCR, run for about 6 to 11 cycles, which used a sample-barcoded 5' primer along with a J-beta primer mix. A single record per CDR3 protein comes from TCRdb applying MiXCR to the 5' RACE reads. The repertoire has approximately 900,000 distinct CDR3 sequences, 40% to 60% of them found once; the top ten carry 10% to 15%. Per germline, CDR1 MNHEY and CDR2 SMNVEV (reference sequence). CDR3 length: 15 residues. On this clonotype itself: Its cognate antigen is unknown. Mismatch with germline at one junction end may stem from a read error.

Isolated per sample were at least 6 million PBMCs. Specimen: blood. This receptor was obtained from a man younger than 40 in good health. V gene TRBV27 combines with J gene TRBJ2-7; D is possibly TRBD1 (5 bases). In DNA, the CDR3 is TGTGCCTGCAGTAGTTCGGTGGGGCACTCCTACGAGCAGTACTTC. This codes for CACSSSVGHSYEQYF.